Here is one TCR beta chain with its context. This sample is drawn from a study of T cell changes during pregnancy in multiple sclerosis. The CDR3 contains 15 residues. Germline values: CDR1 MNHNY, CDR2 SVGAGI (reference sequence). V lost 8 bases and J 1 base, leaving 15 bases between the germline ends. This table comes from immunoSEQ multiplex PCR, and its TCRdb copy is limited to in-frame clones, with some not included. Of under 150,000 clones in the sample, approximately 96% were seen once. This chain connects TRBV6-6 to TRBJ2-4, with a possible D match to TRBD2 (6 bases). The input for sequencing was peripheral blood, taken after pregnancy. This sequence originates from a female donor with multiple sclerosis, enrolled in a pregnancy study. CDR3 bases: TGTGCCAGCCACTCTACGGGAGAGGCCAAAAACATTCAGTACTTC. Protein sequence: CASHSTGEAKNIQYF.